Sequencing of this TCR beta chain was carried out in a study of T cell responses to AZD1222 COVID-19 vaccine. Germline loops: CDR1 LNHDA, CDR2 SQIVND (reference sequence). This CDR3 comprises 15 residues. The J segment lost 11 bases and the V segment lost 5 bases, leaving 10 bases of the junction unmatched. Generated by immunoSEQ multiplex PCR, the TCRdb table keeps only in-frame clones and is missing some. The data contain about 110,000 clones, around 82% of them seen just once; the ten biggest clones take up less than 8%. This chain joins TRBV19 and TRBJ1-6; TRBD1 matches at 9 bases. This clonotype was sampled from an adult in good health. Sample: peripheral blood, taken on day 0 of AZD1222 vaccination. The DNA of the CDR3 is TGTGCCAGTAGTTTAGGGGACAGGGATTCGGCACCCCTCCACTTT. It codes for CASSLGDRDSAPLHF.